This T cell receptor beta chain was documented in a study of post-analysis software for immune sequencing data. The CDR3 length is 12 residues. The V gene's germline CDR1 is SGHRS and CDR2 YFSETQ. Trimming left V 8 bases short and J 2 bases short, with 11 bases between. This clonotype was picked up a small number of times. The target antigen is unknown. TCR beta cDNA libraries had unique molecular identifiers. Roughly 0.5 million cDNA molecules were obtained from roughly 1 to 10 million T cells. From the PCR reads, TCRdb called clonotypes with MiXCR, one entry per CDR3 protein. Here the sample spans about 400,000 distinct CDR3 sequences, roughly 30% being singletons. Broader study findings: Included in a set of roughly five TRBV segments more frequent in patients than controls were TRBV5-6, TRBV5-1 and TRBV20-1.

The V call is TRBV5-1, the J call TRBJ2-7; D unresolved. Sequenced sample: blood. The sequence was collected from a girl aged 5 to 17 with multiple sclerosis. The CDR3 sequence is CASSDGAYEQYF. The CDR3 nucleotides read TGCGCCAGTTCCGACGGTGCCTACGAGCAGTACTTC.